One and the same sample provided the 14 T cell receptor beta chains below, sequenced in a study of cytomegalovirus exposure and HLA in healthy donors. The assay was immunoSEQ multiplex PCR, and TCRdb's table has in-frame clones only and misses some. The table shows tens of thousands of clones, with roughly 96% occurring only once. Sequenced input: PBMCs. The receptors were gathered from a young man in good health and CMV-seronegative.

J is TRBJ1-3 and V is TRBV9, with a tentative D call TRBD1 (6 bases). CDR1 SGDLS and CDR2 YYNGEE come from the germline V gene. V was clipped by 4 bases and J by 0 bases, with 17 bases between them. This CDR3 spans 17 amino acids. Here the CDR3 DNA reads TGTGCCAGCAGCCTAGGGGGGACTCCGAACTCTGGAAACACCATATATTTT. It encodes CASSLGGTPNSGNTIYF.

The J gene is TRBJ2-5, the V gene TRBV2, with 9 bases fitting TRBD1. V shed 8 bases, J shed 7 bases, and the junction held 8 bases outside the gene matches. Germline V CDR1 and CDR2: SNHLY, FYNNEI. The CDR3 extends over 13 amino acids. The CDR3 bases are TGTGCCAGCGGGGGGACAGGGAGTGTGACCCAGTACTTC. It codes for CASGGTGSVTQYF.

The rearrangement uses TRBV7-9 and TRBJ2-1, with D possibly TRBD1 on 5 matching bases. The CDR3 contains 13 residues. V was trimmed by 5 bases and J by 7 bases, leaving 12 bases between them. Germline loops: CDR1 SEHNR, CDR2 FQNEAQ (reference sequence). The CDR3 loop is CASSLGATNEQFF. CDR3 nucleotide sequence: TGTGCCAGCAGCCTAGGGGCCACTAATGAGCAGTTCTTC.

The J gene is TRBJ1-2, the V gene TRBV7-8; D is perhaps TRBD1 (5 bases). CDR1 SGHVS and CDR2 FQNEAQ come from the germline V gene. Trimming removed 1 base at V and 1 base at J, with 10 bases between. This CDR3 comprises 15 residues. The CDR3 nucleotides are TGTGCCAGCAGCTTAGGCAGGGCCCTTAACTATGGCTACACCTTC. Translation: CASSLGRALNYGYTF.

The chain is built from TRBV10-3 and TRBJ2-5; 9 nucleotides line up with TRBD2. Trimming took 6 bases from V and 4 from J; bases not matched to a gene: 6. CDR3 size: 14 residues. Per germline, CDR1 ENHRY and CDR2 SYGVKD. CDR3 residues: CAISTGTSRETQYF. The CDR3 nucleotides are TGTGCCATCAGCACCGGGACTAGCAGAGAGACCCAGTACTTC.

The chain is built from TRBV27 and TRBJ2-1; 8 bases fit TRBD1. Germline-derived CDR1 and CDR2 are MNHEY and SMNVEV (reference sequence). The V segment lost 4 bases and the J segment 5 bases; nucleotides outside the gene matches: 7. This CDR3 contains 15 residues. CDR3 in amino acids: CASSSGTGIHNEQFF. The CDR3 DNA sequence: TGTGCCAGCAGTTCCGGGACAGGAATTCACAATGAGCAGTTCTTC.

The chain is built from TRBV19 and TRBJ1-1; D not certain. The V and J ends lost 7 bases and 4 bases respectively, with 19 bases between them. From germline, CDR1 is LNHDA and CDR2 SQIVND (reference sequence). The CDR3 is 15 amino acids. The DNA for the CDR3 is TGTGCCAGTACCCCGGGAGGGATGATCTCCACTGAAGCTTTCTTT. It yields the protein CASTPGGMISTEAFF.

V is TRBV6-6 and J is TRBJ1-1; D remains ambiguous. The CDR3 length is 12 residues. Germline CDR1 and CDR2: MNHNY and SVGAGI (reference sequence). Trimming pared 4 bases from V and 8 bases from J, leaving 11 bases between. The CDR3 DNA is TGTGCCAGCAGTTCCCAAACTCAAGAAGCTTTCTTT. This encodes CASSSQTQEAFF.

The chain employs TRBV30 and TRBJ2-4; TRBD2 agrees at 7 bases. V trimming: 0 bases; J trimming: 3 bases; junction bases outside the gene matches: 8. This CDR3 spans 16 amino acids. Germline CDR1 reads GTSNPN; CDR2 reads SVGIG (reference sequence). The CDR3 loop reads CAWSVLSSGVKNIQYF. The DNA for the CDR3 is TGTGCCTGGAGTGTACTCTCCAGCGGGGTCAAAAACATTCAGTACTTC.

The chain joins TRBV6-6 to TRBJ2-7; D is perhaps TRBD1 (6 bases). The CDR3 sequence is 14 residues long. Germline V gene sequence: CDR1 MNHNY, CDR2 SVGAGI (reference sequence). V was trimmed by 2 bases and J by 3 bases, leaving 11 bases between them. CDR3 coding DNA: TGTGCCAGCAGTTACAGACAGGCGATCTACGAGCAGTACTTC. Amino acid sequence: CASSYRQAIYEQYF.

A single count supports this clone. The chain uses TRBV27 and TRBJ1-4; TRBD1 matches 8 bases. Germline V gene data show CDR1 as MNHEY and CDR2 as SMNVEV (reference sequence). V lost 1 base to trimming and J lost 7 bases; unmatched junction nucleotides: 8. The length of the CDR3 is 16 residues. This chain's CDR3 is CASSLLSGGGFEKLFF. Written as DNA, the CDR3 is TGTGCCAGCAGTTTATTGTCAGGGGGCGGGTTTGAAAAACTGTTTTTT.

The V call is TRBV7-9, the J call TRBJ2-2, with unresolved D. Germline-derived CDR1 and CDR2 are SEHNR and FQNEAQ (reference sequence). Trimming removed 0 bases at V and 2 bases at J, with 7 bases between. CDR3 length: 15 residues. The CDR3 here is CASSLAAVNTGELFF. The CDR3 nucleotides read TGTGCCAGCAGCTTAGCAGCCGTCAACACCGGGGAGCTGTTTTTT. Together with reference TRBV7-9 and TRBJ2-2, the CDR3 gives the full variable domain: DTGVSQNPRHKITKRGQNVTFRCDPISEHNRLYWYRQTLGQGPEFLTYFQNEAQLEKSRLLSDRFSAERPKGSFSTLEIQRTEQGDSAMYLCASSLAAVNTGELFFGEGSRLTVL.

The chain links TRBV7-9 to TRBJ1-2; a possible D gene is TRBD1 (5 bases). CDR3 length: 14 residues. Germline CDR1 SEHNR, CDR2 FQNEAQ (reference sequence). With 1 base removed from V and 5 bases from J, the gap between germline ends came to 11 bases. The CDR3 DNA is TGTGCCAGCAGCTTAGGGAAGGGGTCTTATGGCTACACCTTC. It is translated as CASSLGKGSYGYTF.

Here the CDR3 DNA reads TGTGCTAGTGGTTCCCCCGCGAGCGTGAACACTGAAGCTTTCTTT. It specifies CASGSPASVNTEAFF. The chain uses TRBV12-5 and TRBJ1-1; D remains unclear. Looked up from germline, CDR1 is LGHNT and CDR2 is FRNRAP. With 4 bases removed from V and 0 bases from J, the gap between germline ends came to 12 bases. This CDR3 is 15 amino acids long. Full variable domain (missing parts from reference TRBV12-5 and TRBJ1-1): DARVTQTPRHKVTEMGQEVTMRCQPILGHNTVFWYRQTMMQGLELLAYFRNRAPLDDSGMPKDRFSAEMPDATLATLKIQPSEPRDSAVYFCASGSPASVNTEAFFGQGTRLTVV.